One sample yielded the 17 T cell receptor beta chains listed below, sequenced in a study of T cell responses to AZD1222 COVID-19 vaccine. The method was immunoSEQ multiplex PCR; TCRdb's version includes in-frame clones alone and lacks a portion of them. The sample includes approximately 84,000 clones, under 90% of them seen just once. The sequencing used peripheral blood, collected on day 0 of AZD1222 vaccination. The receptors shown here come from an adult in good health.

This clone appeared once. The rearrangement links TRBV19 to TRBJ1-4; a possible D gene is TRBD1 (6 bases). Germline-derived CDR1 and CDR2 are LNHDA and SQIVND (reference sequence). The V end lost 6 bases, the J end lost 3 bases, and 11 bases lay between the germline ends. The CDR3 has 14 residues. DNA of the CDR3: TGTGCCAGTAGCCGGGGGCGGGCTAATGAAAAACTGTTTTTT. Translating it yields CASSRGRANEKLFF.

This CDR3 reads CASSEAQGGANEKLFF. DNA of the CDR3: TGTGCCAGCAGTGAAGCGCAGGGGGGGGCTAATGAAAAACTGTTTTTT. V usage is TRBV6-1 and J usage is TRBJ1-4, with TRBD1 matching 7 bases. There are 16 residues in the CDR3. Trimming cost V 0 bases and J 3 bases; bases outside gene matches: 4. Looked up from germline, CDR1 is MNHNS and CDR2 is SASEGT.

The chain joins TRBV2 to TRBJ2-1; TRBD2 matches at 9 bases. CDR1 and CDR2 from the germline V gene are SNHLY and FYNNEI. The length of the CDR3 is 15 residues. The V and J ends lost 7 bases and 4 bases, in that order; junction bases with no gene match: 8. The CDR3 reads CASIAPSGEYNEQFF. The CDR3 nucleotides read TGTGCCAGCATAGCCCCTAGCGGGGAATACAATGAGCAGTTCTTC.

V and J are TRBV9 and TRBJ2-1, with a weak D call TRBD1 (6 bases). Looked up from germline, CDR1 is SGDLS and CDR2 is YYNGEE. The V end was cut by 0 bases, the J end by 4 bases, with 11 bases between. The CDR3 has 15 amino acids. The CDR3 nucleotides read TGTGCCAGCAGCGTAGGATTTACAGGGTACAATGAGCAGTTCTTC. Translating it yields CASSVGFTGYNEQFF.

This chain connects TRBV19 to TRBJ2-5, with D hard to call. V was shortened by 5 bases and J by 1 base, with 5 bases between the two germline ends. The CDR3 consists of 12 residues. Germline V gives CDR1 LNHDA, CDR2 SQIVND (reference sequence). The CDR3 is CASSQAQETQYF. The CDR3 DNA follows: TGTGCCAGTAGTCAGGCCCAAGAGACCCAGTACTTC.

The chain has TRBV7-8 and TRBJ2-5, with a weak D call TRBD2 (7 bases). Looked up from germline, CDR1 is SGHVS and CDR2 is FQNEAQ. The CDR3 loop spans 17 amino acids. Between the trimmed V and J ends, which lost 7 bases and 0 bases, there was a span of 21 bases. As DNA, the CDR3 is TGTGCCAGCAACGGCGGGGGCTTGTTGTTCTACCAAGAGACCCAGTACTTC. As protein: CASNGGGLLFYQETQYF.

V is TRBV19 and J is TRBJ2-2; weak D call: TRBD2 (6 bases). Deletions cut 3 bases from V and 5 bases from J, with 13 bases between. This CDR3 spans 15 amino acids. CDR1 and CDR2 (germline): LNHDA, SQIVND (reference sequence). CDR3 sequence: CASSMRGVGTGELFF. For the CDR3, the DNA is TGTGCCAGTAGTATGCGGGGTGTGGGGACCGGGGAGCTGTTTTTT. Drawing the rest from reference TRBV19 and TRBJ2-2, the complete variable domain is DGGITQSPKYLFRKEGQNVTLSCEQNLNHDAMYWYRQDPGQGLRLIYYSQIVNDFQKGDIAEGYSVSREKKESFPLTVTSAQKNPTAFYLCASSMRGVGTGELFFGEGSRLTVL.

The chain joins TRBV27 to TRBJ2-1; possible D gene TRBD1, 6 bases. With 1 base removed from V and 0 bases from J, the gap between germline ends came to 13 bases. Germline V gives CDR1 MNHEY, CDR2 SMNVEV (reference sequence). The CDR3 is made up of 17 amino acids. CDR3 DNA: TGTGCCAGCAGTTTATTGGACGGGACACCCTCCTACAATGAGCAGTTCTTC. This sequence encodes CASSLLDGTPSYNEQFF.

The gene calls are TRBV11-1 and TRBJ1-2; the match to TRBD1 covers 7 bases. The CDR3 has 14 amino acids. Unmatched junction bases numbered 9, after V lost 5 bases and J lost 6 bases. Germline V gene sequence: CDR1 SGHAT, CDR2 FQDESV (reference sequence). The chain's CDR3 is CASSPDDRANGYTF. CDR3 in DNA: TGTGCCAGCAGCCCAGACGACAGGGCGAATGGCTACACCTTC.

V gene TRBV30 combines with J gene TRBJ1-1; a weak D match, TRBD1 (5 bases). CDR3 size: 13 residues. Per germline, CDR1 GTSNPN and CDR2 SVGIG (reference sequence). V shed 1 base and J shed 5 bases, with 11 bases lying between them. CDR3 residues: CAWSDQGGTEAFF. In DNA, the CDR3 is TGTGCCTGGAGTGATCAGGGAGGTACTGAAGCTTTCTTT. Together with reference TRBV30 and TRBJ1-1, the CDR3 gives the full variable domain: SQTIHQWPATLVQPVGSPLSLECTVEGTSNPNLYWYRQAAGRGLQLLFYSVGIGQISSEVPQNLSASRPQDRQFILSSKKLLLSDSGFYLCAWSDQGGTEAFFGQGTRLTVV.

The chain uses TRBV6-5 and TRBJ1-1, with unresolved D. Trimming took 2 bases from V and 0 from J, leaving 4 bases between them. The germline V gene encodes CDR1 MNHEY and CDR2 SVGAGI. CDR3 length: 13 residues. CDR3 DNA sequence: TGTGCCAGCAGTTACCGAATGAACACTGAAGCTTTCTTT. It codes for CASSYRMNTEAFF.

The genes are TRBV30 and TRBJ1-6; 9 bases line up with TRBD1. The CDR3 consists of 14 residues. With 1 base clipped from V and 7 bases from J, the junction kept 2 bases outside the gene matches. Germline lookup yields CDR1 GTSNPN and CDR2 SVGIG (reference sequence). The CDR3 protein is CAWSEGTGNSPLHF. For the CDR3, the DNA is TGTGCCTGGAGTGAGGGGACAGGGAATTCACCCCTCCACTTT.

The chain combines TRBV5-1 with TRBJ2-1, with TRBD2 as a possible D gene (5 bases). V lost 5 bases to trimming and J lost 0 bases, with 15 bases between them. CDR3 length equals 16 residues. Germline V lookup: CDR1 SGHRS, CDR2 YFSETQ. This CDR3 reads CASRPILATSYNEQFF. DNA of the CDR3: TGCGCCAGCAGGCCAATTCTAGCAACCTCCTACAATGAGCAGTTCTTC.

This chain connects TRBV11-2 to TRBJ2-2; TRBD1 aligns across 11 bases. The CDR3 covers 16 residues. V trimming: 8 bases; J trimming: 4 bases; junction bases outside the gene matches: 9. Germline V gene sequence: CDR1 SGHAT, CDR2 FQNNGV. The CDR3 nucleotides are TGTGCCAGCGCACCCTGGACAGGGGGCCCCACCGGGGAGCTGTTTTTT. Translation: CASAPWTGGPTGELFF. The variable domain in full, completed from reference TRBV11-2 and TRBJ2-2, reads EAGVAQSPRYKIIEKRQSVAFWCNPISGHATLYWYQQILGQGPKLLIQFQNNGVVDDSQLPKDRFSAERLKGVDSTLKIQPAKLEDSAVYLCASAPWTGGPTGELFFGEGSRLTVL.

The count of this clone is one. The rearrangement joins TRBV11-2 to TRBJ2-1, with 9 positions matching TRBD1. This CDR3 is built from 17 residues. The J segment lost 6 bases and the V segment lost 2 bases, leaving 11 bases of the junction unmatched. Germline V CDR1 and CDR2: SGHAT, FQNNGV. CDR3 sequence: CASSLKGPGQGPNEQFF. Here the CDR3 DNA reads TGTGCCAGCAGCTTAAAGGGACCGGGACAGGGACCCAATGAGCAGTTCTTC.

This clone was detected once. DNA for the CDR3: TGTGCCAGCAGTTGGACAGGGAGGGGTAATTCACCCCTCCACTTT. Translation gives CASSWTGRGNSPLHF. The V and J genes are TRBV6-5 and TRBJ1-6; 8 bases line up with TRBD1. Germline CDR1 and CDR2: MNHEY and SVGAGI. J gave up 6 bases and V 4 bases, and 5 bases lay outside the gene matches. The CDR3 covers 15 residues.

The chain carries TRBV7-9 and TRBJ1-2; no reliable D call. Trimming removed 5 bases at V and 2 bases at J, with 15 bases between. The germline V gene encodes CDR1 SEHNR and CDR2 FQNEAQ (reference sequence). This CDR3 comprises 15 residues. As DNA, the CDR3 is TGTGCCAGCAGCACGGCCCCCCCGGTGAACTATGGCTACACCTTC. It yields the protein CASSTAPPVNYGYTF.